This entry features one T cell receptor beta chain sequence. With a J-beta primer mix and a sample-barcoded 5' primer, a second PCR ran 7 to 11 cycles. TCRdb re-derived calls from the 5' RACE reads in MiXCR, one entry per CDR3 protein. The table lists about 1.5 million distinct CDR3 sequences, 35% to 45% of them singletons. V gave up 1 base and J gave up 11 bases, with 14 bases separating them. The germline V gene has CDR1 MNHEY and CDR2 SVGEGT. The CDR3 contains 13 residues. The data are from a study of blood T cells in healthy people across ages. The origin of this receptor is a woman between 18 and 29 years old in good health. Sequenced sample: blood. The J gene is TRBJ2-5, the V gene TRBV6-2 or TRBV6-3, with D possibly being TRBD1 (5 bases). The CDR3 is CASSYYSGNEQYF. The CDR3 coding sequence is TGTGCCAGCAGTTACTACTCAGGGAATGAGCAGTACTTC.